This T cell receptor (beta chain) was obtained from a study of Ad26.COV2.S vaccination and SARS-CoV-2 variants. Across the whole study: Ad26.COV2.S was injected intramuscularly once or twice, 56 days apart.

V lost 0 bases and J 0 bases, leaving 6 bases between the germline ends. The CDR3 runs to 15 residues. Germline V gene lookup returns CDR1 MNHEY and CDR2 SVGAGI. The sample's treatment: 19 received Ad26.COV2.S at low or high dose, single or two shots; roughly five received placebo; per-sample allocation not given. Vaccine and placebo recipients were sampled on day 63 after the first injection. An adult donor aged 18-55 years was enrolled in Boston. The shot given was an Ad26 vector that makes Wuhan-strain SARS-CoV-2 spike. The method was immunoSEQ multiplex PCR; TCRdb's version includes in-frame clones alone and lacks a portion of them. Among roughly 500,000 clones listed, around 90% were seen once.

The receptor's source is a person between 18 and 65 years old who received the Ad26.COV2.S COVID-19 vaccine or a placebo. The starting material was peripheral blood, obtained in a trial of Ad26.COV2.S vaccine versus placebo. V is TRBV6-5 and J is TRBJ2-4; D is unresolved. The CDR3 sequence is CASSYSRIAKNIQYF. As DNA, the CDR3 is TGTGCCAGCAGTTACTCCCGCATAGCCAAAAACATTCAGTACTTC.